The 21 T cell receptor beta chains below were found in one sample sequenced in a study of blood T cell repertoires in COVID-19 (dated by TCRdb to the early 2020s). Library prep was done by the immunoSEQ multiplex PCR assay. The table comes from immuneACCESS by way of TCRdb, which keeps in-frame sequences with V and J called. Part of the clones is missing from these tables; in studies checked, under half for an unresolved V gene and the rest for unknown reasons. Within this sample are approximately 70,000 clones, with approximately 86% of them counted one time only. Jointly, the top ten make up about 12% of the sample. Sample: peripheral blood. These receptors all stem from an older woman with acute or convalescent COVID-19.

The table lists this clone with a few counts. The chain links TRBV19 to TRBJ1-6; no reliable D call. Per germline, CDR1 LNHDA and CDR2 SQIVND (reference sequence). The CDR3 loop spans 15 amino acids. The ends were cut back, 5 bases at V and 5 bases at J, with 13 bases in the middle. The CDR3 DNA follows: TGTGCCAGTAGTCCCACGGCGGGGAATAATTCACCCCTCCACTTT. As protein: CASSPTAGNNSPLHF.

The V and J genes are TRBV5-4 and TRBJ2-1; 8 bases are a match to TRBD2. Germline lookup yields CDR1 SGHNT and CDR2 YYREEE (reference sequence). The V and J ends lost 4 bases and 7 bases, in that order; junction bases with no gene match: 7. CDR3 length: 14 residues. The CDR3 protein is CASSHGGANNEQFF. CDR3 DNA sequence: TGTGCCAGCAGCCACGGGGGGGCCAATAATGAGCAGTTCTTC.

The gene calls are TRBV5-4 and TRBJ2-1; D gene uncertain. The CDR3 totals 16 residues. Germline lookup yields CDR1 SGHNT and CDR2 YYREEE (reference sequence). V lost 0 bases and J 0 bases, leaving 10 bases between the germline ends. The CDR3 sequence: CASSLGGDHSYNEQFF. As DNA, the CDR3 is TGTGCCAGCAGCTTGGGCGGAGATCACTCCTACAATGAGCAGTTCTTC.

The V gene is TRBV19, the J gene TRBJ1-4; 9 bases align to TRBD1. Germline values: CDR1 LNHDA, CDR2 SQIVND (reference sequence). The CDR3 spans 15 residues. The ends lost 5 bases at V and 3 bases at J; junction bases unmatched: 4. The CDR3 protein is CASSSRTGANEKLFF. CDR3 in DNA: TGTGCCAGTAGTTCTCGGACAGGGGCTAATGAAAAACTGTTTTTT.

The rearrangement joins TRBV4-2 to TRBJ1-6; 8 bases are shared with TRBD1. This CDR3 is 13 amino acids long. The germline V gene has CDR1 LGHNA and CDR2 YNFKEQ. The V segment lost 3 bases and the J segment 10 bases; nucleotides outside the gene matches: 2. In DNA form, the CDR3 reads TGTGCCAGCAGCCAGGACAGGGCCTCACCCCTCCACTTT. Translation gives CASSQDRASPLHF.

The V gene is TRBV29-1, the J gene TRBJ2-7; 10 bases agree with TRBD1. There are 14 residues in the CDR3. The trim removed 3 bases at V and 3 bases at J, leaving 5 bases unmatched. The germline V gene encodes CDR1 SQVTM and CDR2 ANQGSEA. CDR3 DNA sequence: TGCAGCGTTGAGGTGGGGGACAGGGGCTACGAGCAGTACTTC. Amino acid sequence: CSVEVGDRGYEQYF.

The J gene is TRBJ2-3, the V gene TRBV27; D gene ambiguous. Trimming took 5 bases from V and 2 from J, leaving 14 bases between them. There are 15 residues in the CDR3. Germline V gene lookup returns CDR1 MNHEY and CDR2 SMNVEV (reference sequence). The CDR3 region is CASSQYRVLTDTQYF. Written as DNA, the CDR3 is TGTGCCAGCAGTCAGTACAGAGTTCTCACAGATACGCAGTATTTT.

The genes are TRBV7-2 and TRBJ2-1; perhaps TRBD2 as D (5 bases). The CDR3 is 15 residues long. Trimming took off 1 base at V and 4 bases at J, with 11 bases between the two ends. CDR1 is SGHTA and CDR2 is FQGNSA in the germline V gene. CDR3 protein: CASSLGSSRYNEQFF. DNA for the CDR3: TGTGCCAGCAGCTTAGGTTCTAGCCGTTACAATGAGCAGTTCTTC.

The V call is TRBV12-3 or TRBV12-4, the J call TRBJ1-3, with D unclear. V lost 8 bases, J lost 4 bases, and 12 bases lay in between. This CDR3 has 13 residues. The CDR3 DNA is TGTGCCAGCCGGGAGGGTTTAGGAAACACCATATATTTT. Translated: CASREGLGNTIYF.

In nucleotides, the CDR3 is TGTGCCAGCAGCCCGACGGGTAGAAGCAATCAGCCCCAGCATTTT. Translating it yields CASSPTGRSNQPQHF. V and J are TRBV27 and TRBJ1-5; D gene ambiguous. Per germline, CDR1 MNHEY and CDR2 SMNVEV (reference sequence). The V end was cut by 6 bases, the J end by 1 base, with 13 bases between. The CDR3 is 15 amino acids.

CDR3 loop: CASSDSSSAGPDTQYF. CDR3 bases: TGTGCCAGCAGTGACTCGTCTAGCGCCGGGCCAGATACGCAGTATTTT. The V call is TRBV6-4, the J call TRBJ2-3; the D gene is possibly TRBD2 (6 bases). Germline V gene data show CDR1 as MRHNA and CDR2 as SNTAGT. The V and J ends lost 0 bases and 4 bases respectively, with 14 bases between them. CDR3 length: 16 amino acids.

As DNA, the CDR3 is TGTGCCAGCAGCGTAGCTGGGCTAGCGCACAATGAGCAGTTCTTC. Protein: CASSVAGLAHNEQFF. The J gene is TRBJ2-1, the V gene TRBV9; D is perhaps TRBD2 (6 bases). This CDR3 has 15 amino acids. Trimming pared 0 bases from V and 5 bases from J, leaving 12 bases between. From germline, CDR1 is SGDLS and CDR2 YYNGEE.

The chain combines TRBV29-1 with TRBJ2-1; unclear D gene. V was trimmed by 4 bases and J by 3 bases, leaving 4 bases between them. CDR1 is SQVTM and CDR2 is ANQGSEA in the germline V gene. This CDR3 region has 11 residues. The CDR3 nucleotides are TGCAGCGTTGGTCTCTACAATGAGCAGTTCTTC. It translates to CSVGLYNEQFF.

V is TRBV29-1 and J is TRBJ1-5; 8 bases align to TRBD1. The J segment lost 8 bases and the V segment lost 6 bases, leaving 9 bases of the junction unmatched. CDR3 length: 13 residues. Germline-derived CDR1 and CDR2 are SQVTM and ANQGSEA. The CDR3 nucleotides read TGCAGCGTCCTGACAGGGGACGGTGAGCCCCAGCATTTT. Amino acids: CSVLTGDGEPQHF.

The chain employs TRBV27 and TRBJ2-3; 9 nucleotides agree with TRBD2. The CDR3 length is 17 residues. Trimming removed 4 bases from V and 1 base from J; junction bases left unmatched: 9. Germline-derived CDR1 and CDR2 are MNHEY and SMNVEV (reference sequence). The CDR3 region is CASSSWGSGGGTDTQYF. DNA for the CDR3: TGTGCCAGCAGTTCCTGGGGTAGCGGGGGAGGCACAGATACGCAGTATTTT.

CDR3 residues: CASSARGAYEQYF. The DNA for the CDR3 is TGTGCCAGCAGTGCCCGGGGAGCCTACGAGCAGTACTTC. The chain employs TRBV2 and TRBJ2-7; D may be TRBD2 (5 bases). Germline CDR1 and CDR2: SNHLY and FYNNEI. Deletions cut 4 bases from V and 2 bases from J, with 9 bases between. The CDR3 extends over 13 amino acids.

The rearrangement joins TRBV19 to TRBJ1-5; 7 nucleotides agree with TRBD1. This CDR3 region has 14 residues. Germline V gene lookup returns CDR1 LNHDA and CDR2 SQIVND (reference sequence). V trimming: 5 bases; J trimming: 4 bases; junction bases outside the gene matches: 5. The CDR3 DNA is TGTGCCAGTAGTTCCGGGACAGAAAATCAGCCCCAGCATTTT. Translating gives CASSSGTENQPQHF. Full variable domain (outside the CDR3, taken from reference TRBV19 and TRBJ1-5): DGGITQSPKYLFRKEGQNVTLSCEQNLNHDAMYWYRQDPGQGLRLIYYSQIVNDFQKGDIAEGYSVSREKKESFPLTVTSAQKNPTAFYLCASSSGTENQPQHFGDGTRLSIL.

The chain links TRBV15 to TRBJ2-7, with D possibly being TRBD2 (5 bases). This CDR3 region has 14 residues. CDR1 is LNHNV and CDR2 is YYDKDF in the germline V gene (reference sequence). Trimming took 2 bases from V and 3 from J, leaving 11 bases between them. The DNA for the CDR3 is TGTGCCACCAGCAGAAAAGCGGACCACTACGAGCAGTACTTC. Protein product: CATSRKADHYEQYF.

This chain joins TRBV18 and TRBJ2-3; D ambiguous. The V end lost 8 bases, the J end lost 2 bases, and 17 bases lay between the germline ends. Germline values: CDR1 KGHSH, CDR2 LQKENI. The CDR3 has 15 amino acids. CDR3 sequence reads: CASVTPEVSTDTQYF. The CDR3 DNA is TGTGCCAGCGTCACCCCCGAGGTTTCCACAGATACGCAGTATTTT.

The genes are TRBV20-1 and TRBJ2-1; 7 nucleotides agree with TRBD2. This CDR3 has 12 residues. The germline CDR1 and CDR2 sequences are DFQATT and SNEGSKA (reference sequence). The V segment lost 3 bases and the J segment 10 bases; nucleotides outside the gene matches: 6. In DNA form, the CDR3 reads TGCAGTGCTAGTTGGGGGGGAGGGGAGCAGTTCTTC. This codes for CSASWGGGEQFF.

The rearrangement uses TRBV6-5 and TRBJ1-2, with a weak D call TRBD1 (5 bases). Deletions cut 7 bases from V and 8 bases from J, with 23 bases between. CDR1 and CDR2 from the germline V gene are MNHEY and SVGAGI. CDR3 length: 15 residues. This chain's CDR3 is CASTPTPTGAGGYTF. In DNA form, the CDR3 reads TGTGCCAGCACCCCCACCCCGACCGGGGCGGGAGGCTACACCTTC.